This T cell receptor (beta chain) was recorded in a study of T cells in Graves' hyperthyroidism and ophthalmopathy. Whole-study context: Initial diagnosis, before any treatment, was when peripheral blood was collected.

Uncontrolled infection, other autoimmune disease, pregnancy or lactation disqualified patients from enrolment. Amplified regions were TCR beta CDR3 sequences from RNA transcripts. TCR CDR3 regions were first amplified by RT-PCR with HTBI primers. One entry per CDR3 protein, called by TCRdb with MiXCR from the multiplex PCR reads. The repertoire has around 240,000 distinct CDR3 sequences, about a sixth of them found once; the top ten carry around 30%. In its sample, this clonotype was seen many times. The germline gives CDR1 MDHEN, CDR2 SYDVKM. J lost 5 bases, V lost 8 bases, and 5 bases had no gene match. This CDR3 region has 13 residues.

J is TRBJ1-5 and V is TRBV28; TRBD1 matches at 8 bases. The material sequenced was blood. The TCR comes from a woman between 18 and 29 years old with Graves' ophthalmopathy. The CDR3 here is CASSGQVDQPQHF. CDR3 nucleotide sequence: TGTGCCAGCTCGGGACAGGTCGATCAGCCCCAGCATTTT.